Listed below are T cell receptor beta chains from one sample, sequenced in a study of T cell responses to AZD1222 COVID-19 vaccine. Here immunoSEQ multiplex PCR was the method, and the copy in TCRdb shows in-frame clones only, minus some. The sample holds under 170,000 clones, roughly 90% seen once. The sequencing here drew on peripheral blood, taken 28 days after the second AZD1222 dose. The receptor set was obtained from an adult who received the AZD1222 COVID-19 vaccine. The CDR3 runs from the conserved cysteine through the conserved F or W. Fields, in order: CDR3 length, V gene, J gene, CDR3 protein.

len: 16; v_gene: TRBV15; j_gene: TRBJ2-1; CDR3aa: CATSRISSGTYNEQFF
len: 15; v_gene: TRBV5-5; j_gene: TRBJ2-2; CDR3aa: CASSTDRGRPGELFF
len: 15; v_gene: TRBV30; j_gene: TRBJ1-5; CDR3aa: CAWSVPFTGKEPQHF
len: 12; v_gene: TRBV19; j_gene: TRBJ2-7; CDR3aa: CASSTRVNEQYF
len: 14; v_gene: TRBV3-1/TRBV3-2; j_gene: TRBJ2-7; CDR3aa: CASSQLADAYEQYF
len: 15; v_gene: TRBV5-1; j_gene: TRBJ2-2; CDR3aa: CASRTGIEPTGELFF
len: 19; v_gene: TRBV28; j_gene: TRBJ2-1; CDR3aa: CATALDRGATSMGNNEQFF
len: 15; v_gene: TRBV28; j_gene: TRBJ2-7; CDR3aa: CASSPQGGGTYEQYF
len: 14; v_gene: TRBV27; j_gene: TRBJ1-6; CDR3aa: CASSKQVYNSPLHF
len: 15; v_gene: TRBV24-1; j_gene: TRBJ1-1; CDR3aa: CATSDGPGRASRAFF
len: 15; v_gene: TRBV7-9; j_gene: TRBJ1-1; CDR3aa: CASSLDGATYTEAFF
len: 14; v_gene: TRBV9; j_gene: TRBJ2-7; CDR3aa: CASSAIPSSHEQYF
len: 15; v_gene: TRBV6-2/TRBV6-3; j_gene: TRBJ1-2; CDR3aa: CASSYSGGQLYGYTF
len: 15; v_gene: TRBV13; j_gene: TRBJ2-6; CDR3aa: CASSQGAPGANVLTF
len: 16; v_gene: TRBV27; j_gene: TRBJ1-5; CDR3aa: CASRSTGGENFQPQHF
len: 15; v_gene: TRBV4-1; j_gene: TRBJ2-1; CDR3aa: CASSPGQGLEHEQFF
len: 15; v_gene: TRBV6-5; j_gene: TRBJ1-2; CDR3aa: CASRGGTALNYGYTF
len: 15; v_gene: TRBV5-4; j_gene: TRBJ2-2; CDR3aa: CASSLRTSGTGELFF
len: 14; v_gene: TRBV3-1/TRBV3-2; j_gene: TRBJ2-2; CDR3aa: CASSQGGGTGELFF
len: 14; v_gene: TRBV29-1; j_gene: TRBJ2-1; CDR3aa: CSVGRVLSYNEQFF
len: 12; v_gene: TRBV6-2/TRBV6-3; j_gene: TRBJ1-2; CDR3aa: CASSRTGYGYTF
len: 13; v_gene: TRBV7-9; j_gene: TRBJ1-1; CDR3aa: CASNHNSGTEAFF